This section outlines one T cell receptor beta chain sequence together with its context. Its antigen is as yet unknown. Profiling relied on immunoSEQ multiplex PCR, and the TCRdb table lists in-frame clones only, not all of them. The sample carries 97,000 or so clones, approximately 90% recorded once. The CDR3 has 14 residues. Germline V lookup: CDR1 SGDLS, CDR2 YYNGEE. The V end was cut by 2 bases, the J end by 0 bases, with 7 bases between. This record comes from a study of siplizumab effects on memory and regulatory T cells. Notes on the study in general: Mapping to unstimulated subsets was achieved for only a minor fraction of alloreactive clones. Major contributors to the alloresponse seemed to be naive T cells, which also appeared more diverse than memory cells.

This sequence was found in a human donor in good health. The J gene is TRBJ2-3, the V gene TRBV9; D remains unclear. Sequenced: CD4+ T cells sorted from blood. CDR3 in amino acids: CASSVFVSTDTQYF. CDR3 coding DNA: TGTGCCAGCAGCGTTTTCGTTAGCACAGATACGCAGTATTTT.